This TCR beta chain was captured in a study of blood T cell repertoires in COVID-19. Study at large: The analysed material was cDNA or gDNA that came from T cells, B-cell-depleted T cells, or PBMCs.

The V end lost 0 bases, the J end lost 0 bases, and 15 bases lay between the germline ends. The CDR3 loop spans 17 amino acids. Germline V gene data show CDR1 as SGDLS and CDR2 as YYNGEE. Sequencing used immunoSEQ multiplex PCR; TCRdb keeps in-frame clones, though not all of them. The data contain approximately 670,000 clones, about 87% of them seen just once; the ten biggest clones take up under 0.3%. The sample consisted of peripheral blood. The gene calls are TRBV9 and TRBJ1-1; tentative D call: TRBD1 (5 bases). This receptor was identified in a woman aged 18-29 years with acute or convalescent COVID-19. CDR3 amino acids: CASSVAETVLLNTEAFF. The DNA of the CDR3 is TGTGCCAGCAGCGTAGCTGAGACAGTCCTCTTGAACACTGAAGCTTTCTTT.